This T cell receptor beta chain was sequenced for a study of T cell responses to AZD1222 COVID-19 vaccine. Findings and caveats of the study: Targets within unmutated variant regions were reportedly found for nearly half of spike-specific TCRs. Clonal diversity may have been underestimated, and the donors were mostly white British, with more females than males.

Concerning this clone itself: The antigen is not known.

The V gene lost 4 bases and the J gene lost 8 bases, with 6 bases spanning the gap. The CDR3 totals 11 residues. The V gene's germline CDR1 is SGHNT and CDR2 YENEEA. Sequencing used immunoSEQ multiplex PCR; TCRdb keeps in-frame clones, though not all of them. The table shows about 130,000 clones, with 85% to 90% occurring only once. The receptor was derived from an adult who received the AZD1222 COVID-19 vaccine. The chain joins TRBV11-3 to TRBJ2-1; D is undetermined. The sequenced sample was peripheral blood, obtained 28 days after the second AZD1222 dose. The CDR3, as DNA: TGTGCCAGCAGCTGGGGTCATGAGCAGTTCTTC. It encodes CASSWGHEQFF.